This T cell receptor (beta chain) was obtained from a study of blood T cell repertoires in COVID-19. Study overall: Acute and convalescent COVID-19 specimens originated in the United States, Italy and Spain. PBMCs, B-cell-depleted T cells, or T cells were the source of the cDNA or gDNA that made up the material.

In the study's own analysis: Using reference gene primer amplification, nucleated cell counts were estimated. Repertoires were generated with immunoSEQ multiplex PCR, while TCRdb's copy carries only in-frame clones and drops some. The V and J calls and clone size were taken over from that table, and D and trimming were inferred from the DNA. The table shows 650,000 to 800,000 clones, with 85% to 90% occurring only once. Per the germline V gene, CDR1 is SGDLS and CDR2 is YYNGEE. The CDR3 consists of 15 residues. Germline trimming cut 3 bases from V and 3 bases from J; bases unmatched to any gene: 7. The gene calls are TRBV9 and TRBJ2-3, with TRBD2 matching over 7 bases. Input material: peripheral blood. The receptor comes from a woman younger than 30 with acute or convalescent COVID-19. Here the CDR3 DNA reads TGTGCCAGCAGCGCAGGCCCCGGGGGGACAGATACGCAGTATTTT. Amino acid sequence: CASSAGPGGTDTQYF. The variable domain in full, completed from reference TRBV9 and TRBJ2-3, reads DSGVTQTPKHLITATGQRVTLRCSPRSGDLSVYWYQQSLDQGLQFLIQYYNGEERAKGNILERFSAQQFPDLHSELNLSSLELGDSALYFCASSAGPGGTDTQYFGPGTRLTVL.